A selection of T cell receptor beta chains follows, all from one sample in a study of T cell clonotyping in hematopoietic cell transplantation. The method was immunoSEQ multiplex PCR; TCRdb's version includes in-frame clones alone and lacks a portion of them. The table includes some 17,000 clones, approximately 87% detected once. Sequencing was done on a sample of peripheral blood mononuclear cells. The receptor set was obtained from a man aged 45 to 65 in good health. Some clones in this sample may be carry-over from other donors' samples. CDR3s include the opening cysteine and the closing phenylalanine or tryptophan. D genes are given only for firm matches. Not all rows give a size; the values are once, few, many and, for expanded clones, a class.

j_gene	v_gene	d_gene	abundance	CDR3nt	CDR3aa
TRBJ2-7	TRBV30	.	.	TGTGCCTGGAGTCCCGGGAACGACAGGTTGATCTTC	CAWSPGNDRLIF
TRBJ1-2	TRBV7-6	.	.	TGTGCCAGCAGCTCGTCGACAGGAAACTATGGCTACACCTTC	CASSSSTGNYGYTF
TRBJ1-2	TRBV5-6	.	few	TGTGCCAGCAGCTTCGGACGGTCTTACTATGGCTACACCTTC	CASSFGRSYYGYTF
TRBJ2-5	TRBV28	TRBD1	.	TGTGCCAGCAGTTTATCTGTGGTGAAGAGAGGGGGCGAGACCCAGTACTTC	CASSLSVVKRGGETQYF
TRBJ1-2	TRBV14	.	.	TGTGCCAGCAGCCAAGATTGGCCGTCGGGGGTGGGCTACACCTTC	CASSQDWPSGVGYTF
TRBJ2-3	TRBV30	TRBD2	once	TGTGCCTGGAGAGGTCTAGCGGGTAGCACAGATACGCAGTATTTT	CAWRGLAGSTDTQYF
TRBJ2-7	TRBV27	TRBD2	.	TGTGCCACAACGGGGGGTAATGCTTACGAGCAGTACTTC	CATTGGNAYEQYF
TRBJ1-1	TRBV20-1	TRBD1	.	TGCAGTGCTGGGCCGGGACAGGAAGCTTTCTTT	CSAGPGQEAFF
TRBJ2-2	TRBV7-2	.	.	TGTGCCAGCAGCGCGGGTGTTTCGAACACCGGGGAGCTGTTTTTT	CASSAGVSNTGELFF
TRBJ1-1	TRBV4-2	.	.	TGTGCCAGCAGCCAAGTCCCAAGGGTGGGCACTGAAGCTTTCTTT	CASSQVPRVGTEAFF
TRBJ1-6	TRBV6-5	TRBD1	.	TGTGCCTCTCTGGCGGGACAGGGTTCTTCACCCCTCCACTTT	CASLAGQGSSPLHF